This section outlines one T cell receptor beta chain sequence together with its context. CDR3 length equals 14 residues. The V end was cut by 7 bases, the J end by 5 bases, with 17 bases between. The germline gives CDR1 SGHRS, CDR2 YFSETQ. The data stem from a study of blood T cell repertoires in COVID-19. Assay used: immunoSEQ multiplex PCR; TCRdb lists only in-frame clones, some missing. The repertoire has about 260,000 clones, more than 80% of them found once; the top ten carry roughly 3.9%. The sample was PBMCs or T cells enriched from blood (not recorded which). This chain uses TRBV5-1 with TRBJ2-3; D might be TRBD1 (6 bases). This TCR was recovered from a woman in her 30s with acute COVID-19. CDR3 DNA sequence: TGCGCCAGCTCAACATTTGAGGGGGTAGATACGCAGTATTTT. This translates into CASSTFEGVDTQYF.